This TCR beta chain was obtained from a study of cytomegalovirus exposure and HLA in healthy donors. The study's findings and limits: CMV antigen specificity of three CMV-associated chains was confirmed in vitro. In all likelihood, a cluster of highly shared sequence variants was a sequencing artifact. A missense variant in DCLRE1C was later tied to TCR beta V- and J-gene trimming.

V lost 0 bases, J lost 3 bases, and 2 bases stayed unmatched. Germline CDR1 and CDR2: SGDLS and YYNGEE. The CDR3 is made up of 14 amino acids. Notes on this clone: Its specificity is not known. Different DNA sequences within this sample yield the same CDR3.

Vbeta (60) and Jbeta (13) primers were used in the PCR. TCRdb's copy holds only in-frame clones and misses some; the assay was immunoSEQ multiplex PCR. The sample contains about 140,000 clones, over 70% of which appear only once. This chain uses TRBV9 with TRBJ2-7, with 8 bases that match TRBD1. This clonotype originated in a male donor in good health and CMV-seronegative. The material sequenced was PBMCs. The CDR3: CASSVAGQGYEQYF. The CDR3 nucleotides are TGTGCCAGCAGCGTAGCCGGACAGGGCTACGAGCAGTACTTC.